These 20 T cell receptor beta chains share one sample of origin, sequenced in a study of T cells in Graves' hyperthyroidism and ophthalmopathy. RNA transcripts were the template for amplifying TCR beta CDR3 regions. The study used the HTBI primer set for a first-round RT-PCR of the TCR CDR3. TCRdb reprocessed the multiplex PCR reads with MiXCR, giving one entry per CDR3 protein. The sample includes a few hundred thousand distinct CDR3 sequences, approximately 14% of them seen just once. The sequencing sample was made of blood. Every receptor here comes from a woman in her twenties or thirties with Graves' hyperthyroidism that later progressed to Graves' ophthalmopathy.

There are many counts of this clonotype. The V gene is TRBV20-1, the J gene TRBJ1-5, with D unclear. Germline values: CDR1 DFQATT, CDR2 SNEGSKA (reference sequence). The CDR3 totals 14 residues. Trimming removed 7 bases from V and 2 bases from J, with 15 bases in between. The CDR3 loop is CSVVLGRGNQPQHF. The CDR3 DNA reads TGCAGTGTTGTGTTGGGGAGGGGCAATCAGCCCCAGCATTTT.

The chain links TRBV15 to TRBJ2-1, with 8 positions matching TRBD1. The CDR3 totals 16 residues. V was clipped by 1 base and J by 8 bases; unmatched bases: 10. CDR1 and CDR2 (germline): LNHNV, YYDKDF (reference sequence). The CDR3 region is CATSRALGQGNHEQFF. CDR3 nucleotide sequence: TGTGCCACCAGCAGAGCATTAGGACAGGGTAATCATGAGCAGTTCTTC.

The chain is built from TRBV7-9 and TRBJ2-1; D might be TRBD1 or TRBD2, each matching 5 bases. The CDR3 has 12 residues. CDR1 is SEHNR and CDR2 is FQNEAQ in the germline V gene (reference sequence). V lost 4 bases and J 15 bases, leaving 16 bases between the germline ends. The CDR3 region has the DNA TGTGCCAGCAGCTCTCCAGGCGGTGGGGGGTTCTTC. This encodes CASSSPGGGGFF.

Only a few counts were recorded for this clonotype. The chain couples TRBV6-1 to TRBJ2-5; possible D gene TRBD2, 5 bases. The CDR3 totals 16 residues. Trimming left V 7 bases short and J 5 bases short, with 23 bases between. Germline V CDR1 and CDR2: MNHNS, SASEGT. The CDR3 DNA sequence: TGTGCCAGCACCAGCCCCCGGAGCGGTAAAGGGGAGACCCAGTACTTC. Residues: CASTSPRSGKGETQYF.

This clonotype was counted many times. V and J are TRBV27 and TRBJ2-1, with TRBD2 identical over 9 bases. CDR1 is MNHEY and CDR2 is SMNVEV in the germline V gene (reference sequence). The trim removed 4 bases at V and 7 bases at J, leaving 8 bases unmatched. The CDR3 is made up of 15 amino acids. The CDR3 reads CASSSPGLAKNEQFF. The CDR3, as DNA: TGTGCCAGCAGTTCGCCGGGACTAGCTAAAAATGAGCAGTTCTTC.

This rearrangement joins TRBV11-2 to TRBJ1-1; 8 bases align to TRBD1. This CDR3 is 14 amino acids long. Looked up from germline, CDR1 is SGHAT and CDR2 is FQNNGV. Trimming removed 3 bases from V and 8 bases from J; junction bases left unmatched: 8. CDR3 protein: CASSLGGTGPEAFF. DNA of the CDR3: TGTGCCAGCAGCTTGGGCGGGACAGGCCCCGAAGCTTTCTTT. The variable domain in full, with the rest retrieved from reference TRBV11-2 and TRBJ1-1, is EAGVAQSPRYKIIEKRQSVAFWCNPISGHATLYWYQQILGQGPKLLIQFQNNGVVDDSQLPKDRFSAERLKGVDSTLKIQPAKLEDSAVYLCASSLGGTGPEAFFGQGTRLTVV.

This clonotype was observed at least ten times. The CDR3 spells CASSLSRVRETQYF. CDR3 nucleotide sequence: TGTGCCAGCAGTTTATCCAGGGTGCGGGAGACCCAGTACTTC. V usage is TRBV27 and J usage is TRBJ2-5; D may be TRBD1 (5 bases). V lost 0 bases, J lost 5 bases, and 10 bases lay in between. The germline gives CDR1 MNHEY, CDR2 SMNVEV (reference sequence). This CDR3 spans 14 amino acids.

This clonotype was counted a few times. The chain uses TRBV4-3 and TRBJ2-7, with 7 bases that match TRBD2. This CDR3 is 15 amino acids long. Unmatched junction bases numbered 4, after V lost 0 bases and J lost 2 bases. Germline assignment: CDR1 LGHNA and CDR2 YSLEER. This chain's CDR3 is CASSQDASGAYEQYF. CDR3 DNA: TGCGCCAGCAGCCAAGATGCTAGCGGCGCCTACGAGCAGTACTTC.

In its sample, this clonotype was seen many times. The chain employs TRBV2 and TRBJ2-7; D ambiguous. CDR1 is SNHLY, CDR2 FYNNEI, per germline. The V end lost 6 bases, the J end lost 0 bases, and 18 bases lay between the germline ends. The CDR3 runs 16 residues. The CDR3 DNA sequence: TGTGCCAGCAGGGGGTCCGAGGCAGGACCCTCCTACGAGCAGTACTTC. It is translated as CASRGSEAGPSYEQYF.

The sample holds many counts of this clonotype. The J gene is TRBJ1-5, the V gene TRBV27; D is unresolved. From germline, CDR1 is MNHEY and CDR2 SMNVEV (reference sequence). CDR3 size: 14 residues. In DNA, the CDR3 is TGTACTGCAACGATGGAGCCGAGCAATCAGCCCCAGCATTTT. This codes for CTATMEPSNQPQHF.

J is TRBJ1-3 and V is TRBV6-6; D gene unclear. This CDR3 has 15 residues. The germline gives CDR1 MNHNY, CDR2 SVGAGI (reference sequence). V was pared by 0 bases and J by 0 bases, with 6 bases between. The CDR3 coding sequence is TGTGCCAGCAGTTACTCTTCCATCTCTGGAAACACCATATATTTT. This codes for CASSYSSISGNTIYF.

Regarding this clonotype: This may be a read error, as it is one base from a much larger clone. Because the CDR3 is missing its conserved closing phenylalanine or tryptophan, this is likely a read error. The CDR3 DNA sequence: TGTGCCACCAGCAGAGGACTTCCAGGGACTCGAGAGACCCAGTACCTC. It translates to CATSRGLPGTRETQYL. V gene TRBV15 combines with J gene TRBJ2-5, with D possibly being TRBD2 (6 bases). Germline CDR1 is LNHNV and CDR2 is YYDKDF (reference sequence). The CDR3 contains 16 residues. Trimming removed 1 base at V and 4 bases at J, with 16 bases between.

The table lists this clonotype with many counts. The chain combines TRBV10-3 with TRBJ2-2, with D possibly being TRBD2 (5 bases). The CDR3 length is 15 residues. The V end lost 1 base, the J end lost 6 bases, and 12 bases lay between the germline ends. CDR1 ENHRY and CDR2 SYGVKD come from the germline V gene. The CDR3 region is CAISELAGNAGELFF. CDR3 in DNA: TGTGCCATCAGTGAGTTAGCCGGGAATGCCGGGGAGCTGTTTTTT.

The chain couples TRBV14 to TRBJ2-7; D is possibly TRBD1 (5 bases). V shed 0 bases and J shed 6 bases, with 18 bases lying between them. Germline V gene data show CDR1 as SGHDN and CDR2 as FVKESK. The CDR3 totals 16 residues. CDR3 residues: CASSQDQVLPRGEQYF. The CDR3 DNA follows: TGTGCCAGCAGCCAAGACCAGGTTCTCCCAAGGGGCGAGCAGTACTTC. The variable domain in full, completed from reference TRBV14 and TRBJ2-7, reads EAGVTQFPSHSVIEKGQTVTLRCDPISGHDNLYWYRRVMGKEIKFLLHFVKESKQDESGMPNNRFLAERTGGTYSTLKVQPAELEDSGVYFCASSQDQVLPRGEQYFGPGTRLTVT.

This clonotype was found many times. V gene TRBV6-1 combines with J gene TRBJ2-1; 12 nucleotides match TRBD2. Germline V gene sequence: CDR1 MNHNS, CDR2 SASEGT. The CDR3 is made up of 15 amino acids. Unmatched junction bases numbered 4, after V lost 6 bases and J lost 4 bases. Here the CDR3 reads CASRSSGGAYNEQFF. CDR3 coding DNA: TGTGCCAGCAGATCTAGCGGGGGGGCATACAATGAGCAGTTCTTC.

As regards this clonotype: A read error may be the cause here, since a much bigger clone is one base away. The chain carries TRBV24-1 and TRBJ2-2; no definite D call. CDR3 length: 15 residues. The V and J ends lost 3 bases and 8 bases respectively, with 15 bases between them. Germline CDR1 KGHDR, CDR2 SFDVKD. CDR3 sequence: CATSDIARGPGELFF. Written as DNA, the CDR3 is TGTGCCACCAGTGATATAGCTAGAGGTCCGGGGGAGCTGTTTTTT.

This clonotype was observed a few times. As DNA, the CDR3 is TGTGCCAGTACCTCTCTAGAGGCGGATCAGCCCCAGCATTTT. It is translated as CASTSLEADQPQHF. The J gene is TRBJ1-5, the V gene TRBV19; D gene unclear. Per the germline V gene, CDR1 is LNHDA and CDR2 is SQIVND (reference sequence). The CDR3 has 14 residues. The V end was cut by 7 bases, the J end by 5 bases, with 15 bases between.

This clonotype was recorded many times. The chain is built from TRBV28 and TRBJ2-1; 8 bases are shared with TRBD1. Germline V gives CDR1 MDHEN, CDR2 SYDVKM. Trimming removed 6 bases from V and 4 bases from J; junction bases left unmatched: 8. The CDR3 has 15 residues. The CDR3 protein is CASRLTGAVYNEQFF. The DNA for the CDR3 is TGTGCCAGCAGGTTGACAGGGGCGGTATACAATGAGCAGTTCTTC. Filled out from reference TRBV28 and TRBJ2-1, the complete variable domain reads DVKVTQSSRYLVKRTGEKVFLECVQDMDHENMFWYRQDPGLGLRLIYFSYDVKMKEKGDIPEGYSVSREKKERFSLILESASTNQTSMYLCASRLTGAVYNEQFFGPGTRLTVL.

Comments on this clonotype: Compared with germline, one end of the junction differs, possibly owing to a read error. The chain employs TRBV7-3 and TRBJ2-1; the D gene is possibly TRBD2 (6 bases). There are 16 residues in the CDR3. Germline lookup yields CDR1 SGHTA and CDR2 FQGTGA. The CDR3 loop is CTSSLPMASEYNEQFF. The CDR3 region has the DNA TGTACCAGCAGCCTACCCATGGCTAGCGAGTACAATGAGCAGTTCTTC.

The chain carries TRBV7-9 and TRBJ1-1, with D unresolved. This CDR3 has 15 residues. Germline V CDR1 and CDR2: SEHNR, FQNEAQ (reference sequence). Trimming left V 6 bases short and J 6 bases short, with 20 bases between. The CDR3, as DNA: TGTGCCAGCAGACACCCTAGGACGGGTGGCTCTGAAGCTTTCTTT. This translates into CASRHPRTGGSEAFF.